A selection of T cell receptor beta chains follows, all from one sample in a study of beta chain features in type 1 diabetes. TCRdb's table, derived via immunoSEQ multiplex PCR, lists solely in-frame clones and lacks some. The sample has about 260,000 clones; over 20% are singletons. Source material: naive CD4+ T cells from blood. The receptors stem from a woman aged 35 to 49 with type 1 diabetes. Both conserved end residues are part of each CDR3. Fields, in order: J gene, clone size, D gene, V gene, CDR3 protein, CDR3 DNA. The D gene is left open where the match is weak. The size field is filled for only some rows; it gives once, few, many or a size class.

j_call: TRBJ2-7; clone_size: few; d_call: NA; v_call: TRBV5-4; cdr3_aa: CASSFGQDAYEQYF; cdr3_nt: TGTGCCAGCAGCTTTGGTCAGGATGCCTACGAGCAGTACTTC
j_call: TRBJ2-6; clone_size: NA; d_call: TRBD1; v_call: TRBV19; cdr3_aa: CASSFPIWDSPLYGANVLTF; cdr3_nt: TGTGCCAGTAGTTTTCCAATTTGGGACAGCCCTTTATACGGGGCCAACGTCCTGACTTTC
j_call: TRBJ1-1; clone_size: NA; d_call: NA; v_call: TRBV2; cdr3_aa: CASRQENTEAFF; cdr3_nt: TGTGCCAGCCGACAGGAGAACACTGAAGCTTTCTTT
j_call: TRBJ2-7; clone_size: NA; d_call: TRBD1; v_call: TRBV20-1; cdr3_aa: CSANRGYEQYF; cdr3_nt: TGCAGTGCGAACAGGGGCTACGAGCAGTACTTC
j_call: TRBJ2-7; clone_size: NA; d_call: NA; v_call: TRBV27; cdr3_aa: CASKEPGHYEQYF; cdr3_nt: TGTGCCAGCAAGGAGCCCGGCCACTACGAGCAGTACTTC
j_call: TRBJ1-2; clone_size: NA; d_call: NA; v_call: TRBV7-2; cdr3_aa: CASSREGVSYGYTF; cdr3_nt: TGTGCCAGCAGCCGAGAAGGGGTTTCCTATGGCTACACCTTC
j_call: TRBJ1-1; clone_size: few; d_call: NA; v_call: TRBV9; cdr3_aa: CASSAAGGTEAFF; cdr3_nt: TGTGCCAGCAGCGCGGCGGGAGGCACTGAAGCTTTCTTT
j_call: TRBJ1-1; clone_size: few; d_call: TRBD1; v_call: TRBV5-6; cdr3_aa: CASSPNRGVTEAFF; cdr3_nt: TGTGCCAGCAGCCCAAACAGGGGTGTCACTGAAGCTTTCTTT
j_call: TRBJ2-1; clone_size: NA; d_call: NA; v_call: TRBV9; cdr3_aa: CASSVALQSSYNEQFF; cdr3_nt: TGTGCCAGCAGCGTAGCTCTACAGAGCTCCTACAATGAGCAGTTCTTC
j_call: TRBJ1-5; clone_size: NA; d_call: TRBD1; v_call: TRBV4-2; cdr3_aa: CASSLSQDRVNQPQHF; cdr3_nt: TGTGCCAGCAGCCTATCGCAGGACAGGGTAAATCAGCCCCAGCATTTT
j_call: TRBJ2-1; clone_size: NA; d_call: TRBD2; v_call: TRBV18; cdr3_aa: CASSPTSGRTSYNEQFF; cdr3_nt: TGTGCCAGCTCACCGACTAGCGGGAGAACTTCCTACAATGAGCAGTTCTTC
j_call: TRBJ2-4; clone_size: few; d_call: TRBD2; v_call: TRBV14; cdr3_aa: CASSPLAGGGNIQYF; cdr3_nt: TGTGCCAGCAGTCCCCTAGCGGGAGGAGGAAACATTCAGTACTTC
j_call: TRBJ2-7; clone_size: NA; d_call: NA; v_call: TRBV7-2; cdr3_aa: CASSLDGTPLRSYEQYF; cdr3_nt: TGTGCCAGCAGCTTAGATGGGACACCCCTTCGGAGCTACGAGCAGTACTTC
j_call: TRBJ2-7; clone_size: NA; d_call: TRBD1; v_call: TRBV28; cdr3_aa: CASSQGANPYEQYF; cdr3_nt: TGTGCCAGCAGCCAGGGGGCAAATCCCTACGAGCAGTACTTC
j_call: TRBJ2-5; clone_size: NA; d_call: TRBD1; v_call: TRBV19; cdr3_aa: CASSIGDRESGETQYF; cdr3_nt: TGTGCCAGTAGTATCGGGGACAGGGAATCGGGAGAGACCCAGTACTTC
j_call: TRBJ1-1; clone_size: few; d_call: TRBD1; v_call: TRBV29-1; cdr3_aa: CSVGQGAHGTEAFF; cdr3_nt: TGCAGCGTCGGACAGGGGGCGCATGGCACTGAAGCTTTCTTT
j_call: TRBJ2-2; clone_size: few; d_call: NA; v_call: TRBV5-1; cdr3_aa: CASTQGLRTGELFF; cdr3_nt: TGCGCCAGCACCCAGGGTCTGCGCACCGGGGAGCTGTTTTTT